This TCR beta chain comes out of a study of blood T cell repertoires in COVID-19. About the study: The United States, Italy and Spain were the sources of the acute and convalescent COVID-19 samples.

Per the authors' pipeline: Reference gene primers were amplified, and this amplification served to estimate nucleated cell counts. Clones were sequenced by immunoSEQ multiplex PCR, and TCRdb holds only the in-frame ones, with some missing. Clone size and the V and J calls come from that table; the DNA yielded D and trimming. Here the sample spans 85,000 to 100,000 clones, around 80% being singletons. The CDR3 sequence is 11 residues long. The germline V gene has CDR1 KGHSH and CDR2 LQKENI. The V end lost 6 bases, the J end lost 3 bases, and 5 bases lay between the germline ends. The specimen was peripheral blood. This TCR came from a man in his forties or fifties who had recovered from COVID-19. The chain recombines TRBV18 with TRBJ1-2; no clear D. The CDR3 DNA follows: TGTGCCAGCTCCCCGGACTATGGCTACACCTTC. This encodes CASSPDYGYTF.